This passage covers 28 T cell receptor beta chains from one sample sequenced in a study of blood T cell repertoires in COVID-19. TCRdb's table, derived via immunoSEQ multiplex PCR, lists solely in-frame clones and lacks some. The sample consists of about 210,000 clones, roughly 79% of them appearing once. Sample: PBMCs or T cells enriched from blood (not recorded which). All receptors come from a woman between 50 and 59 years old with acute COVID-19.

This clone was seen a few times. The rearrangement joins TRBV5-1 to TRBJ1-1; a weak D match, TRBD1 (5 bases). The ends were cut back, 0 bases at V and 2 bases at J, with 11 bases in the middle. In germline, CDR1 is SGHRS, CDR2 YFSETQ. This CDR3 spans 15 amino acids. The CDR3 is CASSLAQGSNTEAFF. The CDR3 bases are TGCGCCAGCAGCTTGGCGCAGGGATCAAACACTGAAGCTTTCTTT.

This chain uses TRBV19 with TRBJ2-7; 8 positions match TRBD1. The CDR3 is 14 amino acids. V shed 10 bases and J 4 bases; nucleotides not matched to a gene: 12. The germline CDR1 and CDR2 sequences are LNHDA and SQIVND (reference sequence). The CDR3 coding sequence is TGTGCCACAGGCCCCGGGACAGGCCCTTACGAGCAGTACTTC. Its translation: CATGPGTGPYEQYF.

Here the CDR3 reads CASSEATGPNSNYGYTF. Written as DNA, the CDR3 is TGTGCCAGCAGTGAAGCCACGGGTCCAAACTCTAACTATGGCTACACCTTC. The V gene is TRBV6-1, the J gene TRBJ1-2; D is unresolved. CDR3 size: 17 residues. Trimming left V 0 bases short and J 0 bases short, with 14 bases between. CDR1 and CDR2 from the germline V gene are MNHNS and SASEGT.

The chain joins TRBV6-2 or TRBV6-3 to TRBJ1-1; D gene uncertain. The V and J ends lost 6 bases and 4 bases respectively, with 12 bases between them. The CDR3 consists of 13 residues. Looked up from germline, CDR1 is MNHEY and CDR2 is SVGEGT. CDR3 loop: CASSRSEGTEAFF. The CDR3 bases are TGTGCCAGCAGCCGCAGTGAGGGCACTGAAGCTTTCTTT.

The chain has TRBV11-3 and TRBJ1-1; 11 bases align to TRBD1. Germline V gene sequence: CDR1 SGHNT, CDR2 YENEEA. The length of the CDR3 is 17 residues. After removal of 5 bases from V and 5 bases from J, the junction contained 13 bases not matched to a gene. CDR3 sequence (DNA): TGTGCCAGCAGCCCGTCCCTCTCCGGGACAGGGGGTACTGAAGCTTTCTTT. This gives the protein CASSPSLSGTGGTEAFF.

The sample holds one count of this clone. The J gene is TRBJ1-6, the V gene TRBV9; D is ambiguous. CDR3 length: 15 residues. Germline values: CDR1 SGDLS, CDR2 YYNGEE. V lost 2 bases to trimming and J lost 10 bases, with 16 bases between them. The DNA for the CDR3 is TGTGCCAGCAGCGTGAATGACCGGGGTTTCTCACCCCTCCACTTT. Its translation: CASSVNDRGFSPLHF.

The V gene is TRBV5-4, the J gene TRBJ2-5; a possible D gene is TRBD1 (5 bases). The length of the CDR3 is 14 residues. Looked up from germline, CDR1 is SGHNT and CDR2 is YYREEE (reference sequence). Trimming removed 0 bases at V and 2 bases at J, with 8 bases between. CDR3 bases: TGTGCCAGCAGCTTGGGACAGAGACAAGAGACCCAGTACTTC. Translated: CASSLGQRQETQYF.

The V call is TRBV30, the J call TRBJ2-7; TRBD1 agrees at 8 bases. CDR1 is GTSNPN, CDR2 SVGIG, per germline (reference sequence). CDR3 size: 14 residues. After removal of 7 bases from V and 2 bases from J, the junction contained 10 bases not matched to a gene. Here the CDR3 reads CAYSRTGLAYEQYF. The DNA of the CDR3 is TGTGCCTACTCCCGGACAGGGCTGGCCTACGAGCAGTACTTC.

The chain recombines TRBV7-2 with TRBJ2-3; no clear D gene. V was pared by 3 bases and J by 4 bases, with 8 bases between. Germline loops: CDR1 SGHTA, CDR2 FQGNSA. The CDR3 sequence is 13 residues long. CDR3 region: CASSLSLSDTQYF. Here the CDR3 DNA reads TGTGCCAGCAGCTTGAGTTTATCAGATACGCAGTATTTT.

The CDR3 nucleotides are TGTGCCAGCAGCAAGCCGGGGAGCCCCTACAATGAGCAGTTCTTC. Its translation: CASSKPGSPYNEQFF. This sequence joins TRBV21-1 and TRBJ2-1; the table assigns TRBD2, which was not confirmed against the DNA. TRBV21-1 is designated a pseudogene. CDR3 size: 15 residues.

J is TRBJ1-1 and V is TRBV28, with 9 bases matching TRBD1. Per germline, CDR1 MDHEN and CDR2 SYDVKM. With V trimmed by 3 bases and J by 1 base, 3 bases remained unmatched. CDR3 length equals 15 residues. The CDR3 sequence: CASSFRDRANTEAFF. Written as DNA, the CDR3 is TGTGCCAGCAGTTTCCGGGACAGGGCGAACACTGAAGCTTTCTTT.

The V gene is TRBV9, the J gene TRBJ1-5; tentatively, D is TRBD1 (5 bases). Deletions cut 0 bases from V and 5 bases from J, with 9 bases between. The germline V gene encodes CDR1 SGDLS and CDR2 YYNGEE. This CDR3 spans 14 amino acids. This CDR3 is CASSVGWGDQPQHF. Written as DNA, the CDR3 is TGTGCCAGCAGCGTAGGATGGGGGGATCAGCCCCAGCATTTT.

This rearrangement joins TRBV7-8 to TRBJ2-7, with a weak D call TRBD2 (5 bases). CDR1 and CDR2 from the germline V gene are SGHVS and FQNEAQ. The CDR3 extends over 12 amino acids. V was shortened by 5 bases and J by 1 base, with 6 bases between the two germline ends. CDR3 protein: CASSRTSYEQYF. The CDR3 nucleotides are TGTGCCAGCAGCCGGACTTCCTACGAGCAGTACTTC.

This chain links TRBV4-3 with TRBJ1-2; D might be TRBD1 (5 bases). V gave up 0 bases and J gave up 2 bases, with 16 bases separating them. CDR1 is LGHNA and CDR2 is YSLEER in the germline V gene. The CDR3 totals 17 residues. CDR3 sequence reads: CASSQDWAGNLNYGYTF. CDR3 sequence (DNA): TGCGCCAGCAGCCAAGATTGGGCAGGGAATCTCAACTATGGCTACACCTTC.

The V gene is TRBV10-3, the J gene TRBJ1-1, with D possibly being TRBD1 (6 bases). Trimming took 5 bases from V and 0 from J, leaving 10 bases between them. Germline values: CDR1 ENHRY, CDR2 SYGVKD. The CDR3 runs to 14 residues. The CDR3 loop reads CAISLQGLNTEAFF. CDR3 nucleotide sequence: TGTGCCATCAGTCTACAGGGACTGAACACTGAAGCTTTCTTT.

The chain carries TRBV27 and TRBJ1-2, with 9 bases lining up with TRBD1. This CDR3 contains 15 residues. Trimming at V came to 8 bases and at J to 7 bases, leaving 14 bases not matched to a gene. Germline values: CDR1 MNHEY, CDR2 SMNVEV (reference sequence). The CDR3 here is CASCETGTGICGYTF. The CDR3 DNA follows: TGTGCCAGCTGTGAAACCGGGACAGGGATCTGTGGCTACACCTTC.

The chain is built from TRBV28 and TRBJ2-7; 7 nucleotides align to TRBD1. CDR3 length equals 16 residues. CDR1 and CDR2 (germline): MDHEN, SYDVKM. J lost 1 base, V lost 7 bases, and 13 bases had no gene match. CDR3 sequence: CASTALGDSSSYEQYF. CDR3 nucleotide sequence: TGTGCCAGCACCGCCCTAGGGGACAGCTCATCCTACGAGCAGTACTTC.

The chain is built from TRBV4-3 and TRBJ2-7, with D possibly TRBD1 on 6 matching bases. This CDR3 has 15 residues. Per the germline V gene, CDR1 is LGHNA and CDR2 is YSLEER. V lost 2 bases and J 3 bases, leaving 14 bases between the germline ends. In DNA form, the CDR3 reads TGCGCCAGCAGCCAACAGCAGGGGATGAACTACGAGCAGTACTTC. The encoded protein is CASSQQQGMNYEQYF.

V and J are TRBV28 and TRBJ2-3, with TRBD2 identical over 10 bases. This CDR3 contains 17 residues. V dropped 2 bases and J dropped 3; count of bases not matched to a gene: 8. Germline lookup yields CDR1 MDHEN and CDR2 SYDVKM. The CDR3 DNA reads TGTGCCAGCAGTTTAATTTGGCTAGCGGGAGAAACAGATACGCAGTATTTT. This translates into CASSLIWLAGETDTQYF.

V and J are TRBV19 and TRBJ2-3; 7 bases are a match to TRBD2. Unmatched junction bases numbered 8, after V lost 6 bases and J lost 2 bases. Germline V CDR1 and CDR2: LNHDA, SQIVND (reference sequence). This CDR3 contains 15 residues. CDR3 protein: CASRQTGGITDTQYF. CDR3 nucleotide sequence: TGTGCCAGTAGACAAACGGGGGGAATCACAGATACGCAGTATTTT.

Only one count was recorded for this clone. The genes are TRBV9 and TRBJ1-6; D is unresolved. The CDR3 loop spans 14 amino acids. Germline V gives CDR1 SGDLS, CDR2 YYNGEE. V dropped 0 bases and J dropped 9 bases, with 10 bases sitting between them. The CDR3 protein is CASSVGTRGSPLHF. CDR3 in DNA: TGTGCCAGCAGCGTAGGCACCCGAGGTTCACCCCTCCACTTT.

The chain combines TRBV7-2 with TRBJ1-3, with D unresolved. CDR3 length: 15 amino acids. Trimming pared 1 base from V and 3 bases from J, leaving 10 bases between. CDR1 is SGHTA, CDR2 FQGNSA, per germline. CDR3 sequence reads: CASSLDQVHGNTIYF. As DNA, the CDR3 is TGTGCCAGCAGCTTAGATCAGGTGCATGGAAACACCATATATTTT.

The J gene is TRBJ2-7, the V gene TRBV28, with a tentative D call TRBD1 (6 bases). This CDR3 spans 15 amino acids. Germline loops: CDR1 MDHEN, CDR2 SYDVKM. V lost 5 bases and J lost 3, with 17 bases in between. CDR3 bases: TGTGCCAGCAGTGTCACAGGGTTCCCGTTCTACGAGCAGTACTTC. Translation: CASSVTGFPFYEQYF.

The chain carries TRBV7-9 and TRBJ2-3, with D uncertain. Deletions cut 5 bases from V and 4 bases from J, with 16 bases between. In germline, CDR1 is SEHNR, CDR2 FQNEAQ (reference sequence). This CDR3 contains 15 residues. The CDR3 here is CASSKGRVAADTQYF. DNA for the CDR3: TGTGCCAGCAGCAAAGGGCGAGTGGCGGCAGATACGCAGTATTTT.

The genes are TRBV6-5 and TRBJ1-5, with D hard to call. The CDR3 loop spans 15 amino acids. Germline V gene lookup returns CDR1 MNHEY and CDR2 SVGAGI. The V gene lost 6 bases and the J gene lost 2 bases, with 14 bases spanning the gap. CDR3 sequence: CASRKRMEGNQPQHF. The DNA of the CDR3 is TGTGCCAGCAGGAAGAGGATGGAGGGCAATCAGCCCCAGCATTTT.

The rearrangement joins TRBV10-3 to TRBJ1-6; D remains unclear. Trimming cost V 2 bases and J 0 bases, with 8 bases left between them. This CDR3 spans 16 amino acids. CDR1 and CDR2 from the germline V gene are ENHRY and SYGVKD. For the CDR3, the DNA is TGTGCCATCAGTGAGGCTCCGAGCTCCTATAATTCACCCCTCCACTTT. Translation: CAISEAPSSYNSPLHF.

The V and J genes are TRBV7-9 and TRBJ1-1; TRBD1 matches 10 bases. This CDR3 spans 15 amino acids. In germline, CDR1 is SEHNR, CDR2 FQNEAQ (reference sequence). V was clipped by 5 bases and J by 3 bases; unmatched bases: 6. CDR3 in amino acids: CASSPGGQGYTEAFF. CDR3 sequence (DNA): TGTGCCAGCAGCCCCGGGGGACAGGGGTACACTGAAGCTTTCTTT.

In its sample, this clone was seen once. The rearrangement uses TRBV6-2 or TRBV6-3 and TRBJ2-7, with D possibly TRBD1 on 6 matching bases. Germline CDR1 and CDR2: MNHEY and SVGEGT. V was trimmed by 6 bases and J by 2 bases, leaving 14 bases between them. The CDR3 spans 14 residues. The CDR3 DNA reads TGTGCCAGCAGCTCATTGCGGACAGCCTACGAGCAGTACTTC. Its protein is CASSSLRTAYEQYF.